The clone carrying this T cell receptor (beta chain) was seen more than once but under ten times. Its antigen is unidentified. In the PCR, 60 Vbeta and 13 Jbeta primers were used. Profiling relied on immunoSEQ multiplex PCR, and the TCRdb table lists in-frame clones only, not all of them. The data show around 150,000 clones, less than 10% seen once. This entry is derived from a study of cytomegalovirus exposure and HLA in healthy donors. The ends were cut back, 2 bases at V and 5 bases at J, with 10 bases in the middle. The CDR3 loop spans 13 amino acids. The germline V gene has CDR1 SGDLS and CDR2 YYNGEE. General study results and limits: Segments of the TCR beta V type were, in most cases, productive about 87% or about 30% of the time in an earlier analysis. Listed as cytomegalovirus-associated were 150 to 200 TCR beta chains. Rare sequences made up most TCRs, while some public TCRs were found in many donors. It was reported that the classifier diagnosed cytomegalovirus status with high specificity and sensitivity in both the original and validation cohorts.

V and J are TRBV9 and TRBJ2-5; D possibly corresponds to TRBD1 (5 bases). This clonotype was obtained from a male donor in good health and CMV-seronegative. Specimen: PBMCs. The CDR3 nucleotides read TGTGCCAGCAGCGTCGACAGCTATGAGACCCAGTACTTC. Protein: CASSVDSYETQYF.